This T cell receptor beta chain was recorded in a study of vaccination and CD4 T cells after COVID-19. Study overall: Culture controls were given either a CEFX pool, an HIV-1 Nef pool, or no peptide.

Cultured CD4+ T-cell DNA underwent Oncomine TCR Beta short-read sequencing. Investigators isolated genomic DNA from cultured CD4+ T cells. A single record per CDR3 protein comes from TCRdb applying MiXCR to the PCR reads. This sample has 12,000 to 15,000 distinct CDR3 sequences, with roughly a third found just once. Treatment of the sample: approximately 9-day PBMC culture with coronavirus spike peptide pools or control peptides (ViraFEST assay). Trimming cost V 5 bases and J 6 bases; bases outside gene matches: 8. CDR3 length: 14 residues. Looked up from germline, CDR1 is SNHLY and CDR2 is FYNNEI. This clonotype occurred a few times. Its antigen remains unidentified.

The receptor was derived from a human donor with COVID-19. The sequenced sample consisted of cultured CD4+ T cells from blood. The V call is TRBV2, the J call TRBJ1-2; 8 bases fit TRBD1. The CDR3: CASSLGQGGDGYTF. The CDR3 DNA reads TGTGCCAGCAGTCTCGGACAGGGAGGAGATGGCTACACCTTC.